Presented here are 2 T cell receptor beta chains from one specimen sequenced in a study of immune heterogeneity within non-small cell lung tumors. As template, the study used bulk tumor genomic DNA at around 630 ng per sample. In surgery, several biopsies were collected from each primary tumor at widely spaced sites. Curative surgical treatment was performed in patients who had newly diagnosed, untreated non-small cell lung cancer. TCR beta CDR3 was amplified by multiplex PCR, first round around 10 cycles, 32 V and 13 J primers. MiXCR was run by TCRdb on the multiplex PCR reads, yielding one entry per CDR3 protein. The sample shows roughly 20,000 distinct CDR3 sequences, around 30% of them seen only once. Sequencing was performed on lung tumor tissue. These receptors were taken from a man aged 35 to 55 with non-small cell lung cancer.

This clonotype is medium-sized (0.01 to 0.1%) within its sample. As DNA, the CDR3 is TGTGCCAGCAGTACTAGACAGGGGGCTAACGAGCAGTACTTC. It codes for CASSTRQGANEQYF. The V call is TRBV6-1, the J call TRBJ2-7, with 10 bases matching TRBD1. This CDR3 has 14 amino acids. Germline CDR1 reads MNHNS; CDR2 reads SASEGT. V trimming: 5 bases; J trimming: 5 bases; junction bases outside the gene matches: 6.

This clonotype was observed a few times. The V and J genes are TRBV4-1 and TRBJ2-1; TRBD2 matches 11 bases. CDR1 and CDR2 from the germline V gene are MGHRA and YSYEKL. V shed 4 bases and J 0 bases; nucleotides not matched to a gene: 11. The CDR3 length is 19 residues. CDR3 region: CASSPRIAGGPLSYNEQFF. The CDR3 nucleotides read TGCGCCAGCAGCCCCCGAATAGCGGGAGGGCCTCTCTCCTACAATGAGCAGTTCTTC.